These 24 T cell receptor beta chains were sequenced from one sample in a study of blood T cell repertoires in COVID-19. The table came from immunoSEQ multiplex PCR; TCRdb's copy has only in-frame clones and leaves some out. This sample yields about 200,000 clones, of which 70% to 90% are seen a single time; approximately 4% belongs to the top ten. Sequencing used peripheral blood. These receptors were collected from a human donor in a cohort sampled during active COVID-19.

This chain uses TRBV4-1 with TRBJ2-2, with a weak D call TRBD2 (8 bases). In germline, CDR1 is MGHRA, CDR2 YSYEKL. Trimming left V 8 bases short and J 0 bases short, with 19 bases between. The length of the CDR3 is 17 residues. CDR3 DNA: TGCGCCAGCCGGGACAGTGGACTAGCAGCGAACACCGGGGAGCTGTTTTTT. This translates into CASRDSGLAANTGELFF.

The rearrangement links TRBV30 to TRBJ1-4, with D uncertain. V was clipped by 4 bases and J by 3 bases, with 9 bases between them. Germline values: CDR1 GTSNPN, CDR2 SVGIG (reference sequence). The CDR3 runs to 13 residues. CDR3 sequence reads: CAWIGGPNEKLFF. DNA for the CDR3: TGTGCCTGGATCGGCGGGCCTAATGAAAAACTGTTTTTT.

The chain carries TRBV6-5 and TRBJ2-1; the match to TRBD2 covers 8 bases. The V segment lost 9 bases and the J segment 5 bases; nucleotides outside the gene matches: 12. Germline assignment: CDR1 MNHEY and CDR2 SVGAGI. This CDR3 has 15 amino acids. CDR3 in DNA: TGTGCCAGTGGGATCGGACTAGCTAATAACAATGAGCAGTTCTTC. This encodes CASGIGLANNNEQFF.

This chain connects TRBV5-1 to TRBJ2-2; TRBD1 might be the D (6 bases). This CDR3 contains 17 residues. Germline loops: CDR1 SGHRS, CDR2 YFSETQ. V was clipped by 4 bases and J by 1 base, with 17 bases between them. CDR3 protein: CASSKLLRDMNTGELFF. CDR3 bases: TGCGCCAGCAGCAAGCTGCTCAGGGACATGAACACCGGGGAGCTGTTTTTT.

The rearrangement joins TRBV30 to TRBJ1-3, with 11 bases fitting TRBD1. After removal of 3 bases from V and 2 bases from J, the junction contained 6 bases not matched to a gene. The CDR3 spans 16 residues. From germline, CDR1 is GTSNPN and CDR2 SVGIG (reference sequence). CDR3 nucleotides: TGTGCCTGGAGGGCCCGGGACAGGGGGGCTGGAAACACCATATATTTT. Translation gives CAWRARDRGAGNTIYF.

With regard to this clone: One end of the junction fails to match germline, which may point to a read error. This rearrangement joins TRBV6-6 to TRBJ1-3; D is perhaps TRBD1 (6 bases). CDR1 MNHNY and CDR2 SVGAGI come from the germline V gene (reference sequence). This CDR3 spans 12 amino acids. CDR3 coding DNA: TGTGCCAGCAGTTACTCGCCCGACAGGCTTGACTTT. It yields the protein CASSYSPDRLDF.

The rearrangement joins TRBV6-5 to TRBJ1-2; 9 nucleotides line up with TRBD1. V shed 5 bases, J shed 10 bases, and the junction held 11 bases outside the gene matches. CDR1 is MNHEY and CDR2 is SVGAGI in the germline V gene. There are 14 residues in the CDR3. The CDR3 here is CASSTNRGRFDYTF. Here the CDR3 DNA reads TGTGCCAGCAGTACTAACAGGGGGCGCTTCGACTACACCTTC.

This clone was recorded a few times. The rearrangement joins TRBV10-1 to TRBJ1-5; weak D call: TRBD1 (6 bases). Germline V gives CDR1 WNHNN, CDR2 SYGVQD (reference sequence). This CDR3 contains 19 residues. Trimming took off 3 bases at V and 2 bases at J, with 23 bases between the two ends. The CDR3 region has the DNA TGCGCCAGCAGTGACCTCAGTGACAGGTCTTCTCAACGCAATCAGCCCCAGCATTTT. Translated: CASSDLSDRSSQRNQPQHF.

The chain carries TRBV6-2 or TRBV6-3 and TRBJ1-1, with a weak D call TRBD1 (6 bases). Germline V gene sequence: CDR1 MNHEY, CDR2 SVGEGT. The CDR3 has 15 residues. Trimming removed 5 bases from V and 3 bases from J, with 16 bases in between. The CDR3 nucleotides read TGTGCCAGCAGTACGCAACAGGGAAGGGACACTGAAGCTTTCTTT. Its protein is CASSTQQGRDTEAFF.

This clone occurred once. The chain links TRBV6-1 to TRBJ1-1; D possibly corresponds to TRBD1 (6 bases). Germline V lookup: CDR1 MNHNS, CDR2 SASEGT. V gave up 2 bases and J gave up 5 bases, with 12 bases separating them. The CDR3 sequence is 14 residues long. As DNA, the CDR3 is TGTGCCAGCAGTGAATTGTGGGGGCCTACTGAAGCTTTCTTT. Encoded protein: CASSELWGPTEAFF.

In DNA form, the CDR3 reads TGCGCCAGCAGCCAAGATCAGGGTTCGGGCACTGAAGCTTTCTTT. Encoded protein: CASSQDQGSGTEAFF. This rearrangement joins TRBV4-1 to TRBJ1-1; TRBD1 might be the D (5 bases). The CDR3 consists of 15 residues. Germline CDR1 reads MGHRA; CDR2 reads YSYEKL. The V end was cut by 0 bases, the J end by 4 bases, with 12 bases between.

The rearrangement links TRBV10-2 to TRBJ2-7; 9 bases fit TRBD1. Germline assignment: CDR1 WSHSY and CDR2 SAAADI. The CDR3 consists of 14 residues. J gave up 2 bases and V 2 bases, and 1 base lay outside the gene matches. CDR3 sequence reads: CASSEGTGTYEQYF. The CDR3, as DNA: TGCGCCAGCAGTGAGGGGACAGGGACCTACGAGCAGTACTTC.

The chain joins TRBV5-5 to TRBJ2-1, with TRBD1 matching 7 bases. The trim removed 0 bases at V and 7 bases at J, leaving 1 base unmatched. The CDR3 totals 13 residues. Germline V gene lookup returns CDR1 SGHKS and CDR2 YYEKEE (reference sequence). In DNA form, the CDR3 reads TGTGCCAGCAGCTTGGGACAGGGAAATGAGCAGTTCTTC. Residues: CASSLGQGNEQFF.

The V gene is TRBV20-1, the J gene TRBJ2-7, with D unclear. Germline assignment: CDR1 DFQATT and CDR2 SNEGSKA (reference sequence). This CDR3 has 13 residues. V lost 3 bases and J lost 0, with 9 bases in between. The CDR3 region is CSASVVLSYEQYF. The CDR3 DNA sequence: TGCAGTGCTAGTGTAGTTCTCTCCTACGAGCAGTACTTC.

The chain combines TRBV28 with TRBJ1-5; perhaps TRBD1 as D (6 bases). V gave up 2 bases and J gave up 0 bases, with 14 bases separating them. Germline V CDR1 and CDR2: MDHEN, SYDVKM. The CDR3 loop spans 17 amino acids. The CDR3 DNA reads as TGTGCCAGCAGTTTAGACCAGGGGCCGAATAGCAATCAGCCCCAGCATTTT. Amino acid sequence: CASSLDQGPNSNQPQHF. Based on the CDR3 plus reference TRBV28 and TRBJ1-5, the full variable domain is DVKVTQSSRYLVKRTGEKVFLECVQDMDHENMFWYRQDPGLGLRLIYFSYDVKMKEKGDIPEGYSVSREKKERFSLILESASTNQTSMYLCASSLDQGPNSNQPQHFGDGTRLSIL.

This clone was recorded only once. The chain carries TRBV27 and TRBJ2-3; TRBD2 matches 9 bases. The germline CDR1 and CDR2 sequences are MNHEY and SMNVEV (reference sequence). After removal of 9 bases from V and 0 bases from J, the junction contained 4 bases not matched to a gene. The CDR3 extends over 14 amino acids. As DNA, the CDR3 is TGTGCCAGAGGAGCGGGGGGAAGCACAGATACGCAGTATTTT. It translates to CARGAGGSTDTQYF.

The chain carries TRBV4-3 and TRBJ2-3; D gene uncertain. V dropped 0 bases and J dropped 1 base, with 5 bases sitting between them. The CDR3 covers 14 residues. The germline V gene has CDR1 LGHNA and CDR2 YSLEER. The chain's CDR3 is CASSQDPGTDTQYF. CDR3 bases: TGCGCCAGCAGCCAAGATCCAGGCACAGATACGCAGTATTTT.

This clone was detected only once. This chain connects TRBV3-1 (or the pseudogene TRBV3-2) to TRBJ1-1; weak D call: TRBD1 (6 bases). V was clipped by 1 base and J by 4 bases, with 16 bases between them. From germline, CDR1 is LGHDT and CDR2 YNNKEL (reference sequence). This CDR3 contains 16 residues. As DNA, the CDR3 is TGTGCCAGCAGCCAAGTCCAGGGGTTGGGTGGCACTGAAGCTTTCTTT. It encodes CASSQVQGLGGTEAFF.

The genes are TRBV5-1 and TRBJ1-2; tentatively, D is TRBD1 (5 bases). Germline V lookup: CDR1 SGHRS, CDR2 YFSETQ. Trimming removed 0 bases at V and 5 bases at J, with 8 bases between. CDR3 length: 13 amino acids. The CDR3 region is CASSLGAGYGYTF. The CDR3 coding sequence is TGCGCCAGCAGCTTGGGGGCAGGGTATGGCTACACCTTC.

This CDR3 is CASSPRQDLLYEQYF. For the CDR3, the DNA is TGTGCCAGCAGCCCCAGACAGGACCTCCTCTACGAGCAGTACTTC. The chain combines TRBV9 with TRBJ2-7; a possible D gene is TRBD1 (6 bases). Germline values: CDR1 SGDLS, CDR2 YYNGEE. Trimming removed 4 bases from V and 3 bases from J, with 17 bases in between. This CDR3 is built from 15 residues.

V gene TRBV4-3 combines with J gene TRBJ2-7; the match to TRBD2 covers 12 bases. Germline CDR1 is LGHNA and CDR2 is YSLEER. V shed 1 base, J shed 1 base, and the junction held 2 bases outside the gene matches. CDR3 length: 16 amino acids. The CDR3: CASSQGTSGRSYEQYF. In nucleotides, the CDR3 is TGCGCCAGCAGCCAAGGAACTAGCGGGAGGTCCTACGAGCAGTACTTC.

This rearrangement joins TRBV27 to TRBJ2-3; 7 nucleotides align to TRBD1. Looked up from germline, CDR1 is MNHEY and CDR2 is SMNVEV (reference sequence). The CDR3 is made up of 16 amino acids. The J segment lost 3 bases and the V segment lost 6 bases, leaving 12 bases of the junction unmatched. The CDR3 region has the DNA TGTGCCAGCAGCCCCGAGGGGCCCAGGGGGACAGATACGCAGTATTTT. Translating gives CASSPEGPRGTDTQYF.

Comment on this clone: Within the sample, other DNA sequences also encode this same CDR3. The chain has TRBV12-3 or TRBV12-4 and TRBJ1-2; TRBD1 is a possible D gene (5 bases). The CDR3 is made up of 13 amino acids. Trimming pared 3 bases from V and 2 bases from J, leaving 7 bases between. The chain's CDR3 is CASSLQGNYGYTF. The DNA for the CDR3 is TGTGCCAGCAGTTTGCAGGGCAACTATGGCTACACCTTC.

The rearrangement joins TRBV28 to TRBJ2-7; 8 positions match TRBD2. Per the germline V gene, CDR1 is MDHEN and CDR2 is SYDVKM. The ends lost 7 bases at V and 6 bases at J; junction bases unmatched: 8. The length of the CDR3 is 13 residues. CDR3 nucleotides: TGTGCCAGCAACGGCGGGGGGCTCGGCGAGCAGTACTTC. Translated: CASNGGGLGEQYF.